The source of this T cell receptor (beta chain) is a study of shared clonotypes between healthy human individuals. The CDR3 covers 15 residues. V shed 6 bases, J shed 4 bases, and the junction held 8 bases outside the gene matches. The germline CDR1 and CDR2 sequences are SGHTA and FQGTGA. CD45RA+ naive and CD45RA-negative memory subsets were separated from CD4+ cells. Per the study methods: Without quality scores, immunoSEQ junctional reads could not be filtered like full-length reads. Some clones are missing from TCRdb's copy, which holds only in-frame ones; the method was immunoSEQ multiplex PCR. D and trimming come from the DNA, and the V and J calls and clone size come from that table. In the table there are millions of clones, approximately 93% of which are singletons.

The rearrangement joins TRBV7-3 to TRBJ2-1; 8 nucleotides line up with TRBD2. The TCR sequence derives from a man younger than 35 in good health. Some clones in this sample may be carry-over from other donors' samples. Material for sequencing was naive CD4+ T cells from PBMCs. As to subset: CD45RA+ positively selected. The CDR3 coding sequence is TGTGCCAGCAGTCTAGGACTAGCCCAATACAATGAGCAGTTCTTC. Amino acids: CASSLGLAQYNEQFF.